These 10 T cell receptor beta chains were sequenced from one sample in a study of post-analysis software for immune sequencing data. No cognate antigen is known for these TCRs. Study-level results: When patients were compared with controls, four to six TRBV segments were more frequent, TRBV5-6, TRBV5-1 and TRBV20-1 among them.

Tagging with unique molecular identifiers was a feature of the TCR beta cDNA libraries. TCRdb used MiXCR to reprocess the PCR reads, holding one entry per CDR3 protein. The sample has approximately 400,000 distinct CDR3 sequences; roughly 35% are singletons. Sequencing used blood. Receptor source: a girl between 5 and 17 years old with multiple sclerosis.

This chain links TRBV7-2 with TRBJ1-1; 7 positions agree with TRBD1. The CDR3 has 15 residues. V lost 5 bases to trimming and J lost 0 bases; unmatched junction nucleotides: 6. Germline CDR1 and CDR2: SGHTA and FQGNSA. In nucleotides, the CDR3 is TGTGCCAGCAGCGTCCAGGGGGGGATGAACACTGAAGCTTTCTTT. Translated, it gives CASSVQGGMNTEAFF.

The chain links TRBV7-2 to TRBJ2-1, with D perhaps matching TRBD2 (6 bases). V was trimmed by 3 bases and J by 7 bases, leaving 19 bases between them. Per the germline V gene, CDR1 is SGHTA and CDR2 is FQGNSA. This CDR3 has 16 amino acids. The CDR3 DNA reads TGTGCCAGCAGCTTCCTCTACGGGACTTCCAAGAATGAGCAGTTCTTC. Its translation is CASSFLYGTSKNEQFF.

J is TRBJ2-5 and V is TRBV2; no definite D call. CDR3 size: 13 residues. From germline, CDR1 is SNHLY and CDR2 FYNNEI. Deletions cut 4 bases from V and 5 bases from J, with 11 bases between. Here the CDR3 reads CASSGQIGETQYF. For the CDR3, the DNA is TGTGCCAGCAGTGGTCAAATAGGGGAGACCCAGTACTTC.

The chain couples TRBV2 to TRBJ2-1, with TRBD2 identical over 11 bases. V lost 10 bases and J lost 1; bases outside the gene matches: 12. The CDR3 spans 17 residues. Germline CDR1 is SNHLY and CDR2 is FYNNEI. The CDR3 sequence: CATLTGTSGTSYNEQFF. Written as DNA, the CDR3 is TGTGCCACACTAACCGGGACTAGCGGAACTTCCTACAATGAGCAGTTCTTC.

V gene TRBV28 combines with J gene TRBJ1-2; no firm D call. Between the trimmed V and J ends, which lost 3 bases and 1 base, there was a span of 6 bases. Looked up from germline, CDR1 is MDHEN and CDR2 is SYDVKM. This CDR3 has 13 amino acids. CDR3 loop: CASSFRLNYGYTF. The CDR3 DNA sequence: TGTGCCAGCAGTTTTCGACTTAACTATGGCTACACCTTC.

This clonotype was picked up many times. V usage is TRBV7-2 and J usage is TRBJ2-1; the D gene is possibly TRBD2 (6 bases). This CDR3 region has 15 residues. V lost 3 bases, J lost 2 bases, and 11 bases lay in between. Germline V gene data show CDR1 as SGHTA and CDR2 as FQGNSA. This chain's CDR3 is CASSFQGLAYNEQFF. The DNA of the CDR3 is TGTGCCAGCAGCTTCCAGGGACTGGCCTACAATGAGCAGTTCTTC.

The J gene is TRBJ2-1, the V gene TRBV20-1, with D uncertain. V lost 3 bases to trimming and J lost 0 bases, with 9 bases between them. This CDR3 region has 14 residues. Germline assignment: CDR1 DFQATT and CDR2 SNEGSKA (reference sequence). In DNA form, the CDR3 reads TGCAGTGCTAGGCTACGTAACTCCTACAATGAGCAGTTCTTC. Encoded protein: CSARLRNSYNEQFF.

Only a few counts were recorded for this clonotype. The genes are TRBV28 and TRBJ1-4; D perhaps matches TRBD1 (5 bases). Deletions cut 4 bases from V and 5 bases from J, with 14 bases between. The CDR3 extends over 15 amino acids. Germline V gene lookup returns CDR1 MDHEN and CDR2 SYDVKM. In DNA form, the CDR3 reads TGTGCCAGCAGTTCGCCCCGGGACCTGAATGAAAAACTGTTTTTT. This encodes CASSSPRDLNEKLFF.

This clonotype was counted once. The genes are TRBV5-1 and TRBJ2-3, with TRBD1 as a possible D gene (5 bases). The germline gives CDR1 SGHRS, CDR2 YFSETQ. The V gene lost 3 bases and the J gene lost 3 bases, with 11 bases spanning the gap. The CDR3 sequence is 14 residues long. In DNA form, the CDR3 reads TGCGCCAGCAGCTGGCAGGGTTTAACAGATACGCAGTATTTT. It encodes CASSWQGLTDTQYF.

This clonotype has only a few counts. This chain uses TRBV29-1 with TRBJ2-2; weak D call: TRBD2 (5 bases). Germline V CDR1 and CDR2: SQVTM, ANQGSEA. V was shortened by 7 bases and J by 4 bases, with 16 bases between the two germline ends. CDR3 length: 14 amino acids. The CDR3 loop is CSAGRGRGTGELFF. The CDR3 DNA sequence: TGCAGCGCTGGGAGAGGGCGCGGCACCGGGGAGCTGTTTTTT.